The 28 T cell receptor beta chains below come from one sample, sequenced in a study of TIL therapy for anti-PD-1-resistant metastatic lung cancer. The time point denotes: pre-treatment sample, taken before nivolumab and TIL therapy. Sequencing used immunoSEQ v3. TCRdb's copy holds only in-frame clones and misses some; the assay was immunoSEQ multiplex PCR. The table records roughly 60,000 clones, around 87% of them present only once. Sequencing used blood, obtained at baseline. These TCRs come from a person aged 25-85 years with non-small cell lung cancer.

In DNA, the CDR3 is TGTGCCAGCAGCGTAGCCCTTGGGAGCACAGATACGCAGTATTTT. It yields the protein CASSVALGSTDTQYF. The J gene is TRBJ2-3, the V gene TRBV9; D unclear. Trimming removed 0 bases at V and 0 bases at J, with 8 bases between. The V gene's germline CDR1 is SGDLS and CDR2 YYNGEE. The CDR3 totals 15 residues.

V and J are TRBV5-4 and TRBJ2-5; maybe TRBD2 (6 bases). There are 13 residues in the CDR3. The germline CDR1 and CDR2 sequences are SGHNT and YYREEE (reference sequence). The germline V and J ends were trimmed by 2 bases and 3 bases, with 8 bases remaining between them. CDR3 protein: CASSFTGEETQYF. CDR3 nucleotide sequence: TGTGCCAGCAGCTTCACGGGAGAAGAGACCCAGTACTTC.

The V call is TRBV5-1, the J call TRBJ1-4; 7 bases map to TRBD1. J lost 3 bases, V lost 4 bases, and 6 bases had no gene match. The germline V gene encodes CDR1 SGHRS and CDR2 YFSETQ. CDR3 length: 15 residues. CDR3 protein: CASSVRDSPNEKLFF. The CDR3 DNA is TGCGCCAGCAGCGTCCGGGACAGCCCTAATGAAAAACTGTTTTTT.

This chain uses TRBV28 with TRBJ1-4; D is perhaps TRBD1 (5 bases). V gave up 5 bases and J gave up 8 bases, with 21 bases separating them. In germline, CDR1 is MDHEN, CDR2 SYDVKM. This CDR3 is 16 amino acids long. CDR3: CASSPLPGGGGEKLFF. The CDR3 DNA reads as TGTGCCAGCAGTCCTCTACCAGGTGGGGGAGGAGAAAAACTGTTTTTT.

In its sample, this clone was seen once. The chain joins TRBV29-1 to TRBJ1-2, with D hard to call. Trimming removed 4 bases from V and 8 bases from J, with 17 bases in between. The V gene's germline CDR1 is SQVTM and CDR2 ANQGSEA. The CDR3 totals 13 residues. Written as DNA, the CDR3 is TGCAGCGTTGGTCCCGGCAATATCGACGGCTACACCTTC. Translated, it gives CSVGPGNIDGYTF.

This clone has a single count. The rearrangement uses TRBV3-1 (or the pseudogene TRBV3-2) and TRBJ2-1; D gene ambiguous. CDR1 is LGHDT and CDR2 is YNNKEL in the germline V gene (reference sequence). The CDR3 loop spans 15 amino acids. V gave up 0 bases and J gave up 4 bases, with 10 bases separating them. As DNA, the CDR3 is TGTGCCAGCAGCCAAGAAGGGCCGCGGTACAATGAGCAGTTCTTC. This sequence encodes CASSQEGPRYNEQFF.

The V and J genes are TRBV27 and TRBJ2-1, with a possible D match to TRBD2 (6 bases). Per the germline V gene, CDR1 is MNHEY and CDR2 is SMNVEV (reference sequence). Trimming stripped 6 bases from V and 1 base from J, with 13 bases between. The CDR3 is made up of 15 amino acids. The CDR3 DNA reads TGTGCCAGCAGACTGCGGGACTTGTCCTACAATGAGCAGTTCTTC. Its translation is CASRLRDLSYNEQFF.

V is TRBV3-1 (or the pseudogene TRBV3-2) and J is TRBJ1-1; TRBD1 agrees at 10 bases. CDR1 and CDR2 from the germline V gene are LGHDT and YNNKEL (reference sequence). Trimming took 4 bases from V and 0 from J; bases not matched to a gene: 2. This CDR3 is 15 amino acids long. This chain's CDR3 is CASSRGTGVNTEAFF. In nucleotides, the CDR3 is TGTGCCAGCAGCCGAGGGACAGGGGTGAACACTGAAGCTTTCTTT.

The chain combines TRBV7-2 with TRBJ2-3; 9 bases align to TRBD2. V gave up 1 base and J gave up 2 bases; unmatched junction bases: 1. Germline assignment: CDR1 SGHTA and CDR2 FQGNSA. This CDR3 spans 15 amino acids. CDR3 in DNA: TGTGCCAGCAGCTTAGTAGCGGGGGACACAGATACGCAGTATTTT. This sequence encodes CASSLVAGDTDTQYF.

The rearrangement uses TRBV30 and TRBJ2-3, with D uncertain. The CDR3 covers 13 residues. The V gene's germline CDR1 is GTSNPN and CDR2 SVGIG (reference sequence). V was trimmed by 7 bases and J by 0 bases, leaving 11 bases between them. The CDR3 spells CASTQVSTDTQYF. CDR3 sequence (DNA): TGTGCCTCCACACAAGTTAGCACAGATACGCAGTATTTT.

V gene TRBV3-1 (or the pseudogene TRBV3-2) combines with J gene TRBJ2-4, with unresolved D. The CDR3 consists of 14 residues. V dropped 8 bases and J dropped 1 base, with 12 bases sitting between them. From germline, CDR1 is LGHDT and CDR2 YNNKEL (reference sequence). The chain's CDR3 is CASASTRAKNIQYF. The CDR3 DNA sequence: TGTGCCAGCGCGTCGACCAGGGCCAAAAACATTCAGTACTTC.

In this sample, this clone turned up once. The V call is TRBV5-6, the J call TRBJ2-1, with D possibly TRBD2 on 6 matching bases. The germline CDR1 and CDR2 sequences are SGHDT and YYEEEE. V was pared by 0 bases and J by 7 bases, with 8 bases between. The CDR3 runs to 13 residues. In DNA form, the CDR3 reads TGTGCCAGCAGCTTGGAAAGCGGGAATGAGCAGTTCTTC. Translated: CASSLESGNEQFF.

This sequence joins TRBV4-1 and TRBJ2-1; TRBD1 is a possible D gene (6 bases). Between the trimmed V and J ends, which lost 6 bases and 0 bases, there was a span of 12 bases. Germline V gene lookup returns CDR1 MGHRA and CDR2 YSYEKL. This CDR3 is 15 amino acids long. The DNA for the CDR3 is TGCGCCAGCAGATATAGACAGGACTCCTACAATGAGCAGTTCTTC. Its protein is CASRYRQDSYNEQFF.

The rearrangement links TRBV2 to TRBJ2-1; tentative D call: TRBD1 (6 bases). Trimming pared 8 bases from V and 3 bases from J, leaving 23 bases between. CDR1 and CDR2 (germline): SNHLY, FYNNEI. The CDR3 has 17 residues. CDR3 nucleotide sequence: TGTGCCAGCGGCTCCCATCTACAGGGTGGGGTCTACAATGAGCAGTTCTTC. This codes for CASGSHLQGGVYNEQFF.

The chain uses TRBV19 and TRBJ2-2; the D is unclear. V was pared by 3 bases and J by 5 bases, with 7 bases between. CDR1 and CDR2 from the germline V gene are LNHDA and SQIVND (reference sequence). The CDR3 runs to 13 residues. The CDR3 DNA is TGTGCCAGTAGTATCTTGGGAACCGGGGAGCTGTTTTTT. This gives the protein CASSILGTGELFF.

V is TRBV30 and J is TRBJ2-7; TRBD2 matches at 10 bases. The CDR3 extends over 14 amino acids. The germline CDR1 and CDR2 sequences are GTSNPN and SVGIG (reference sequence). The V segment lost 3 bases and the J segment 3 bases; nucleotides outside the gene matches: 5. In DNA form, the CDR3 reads TGTGCCTGGAGCGGACTAGCGGCTAACTACGAGCAGTACTTC. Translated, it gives CAWSGLAANYEQYF.

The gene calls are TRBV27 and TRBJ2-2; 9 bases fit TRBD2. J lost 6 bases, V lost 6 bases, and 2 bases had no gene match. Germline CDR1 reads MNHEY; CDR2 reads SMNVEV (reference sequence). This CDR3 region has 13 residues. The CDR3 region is CASRSGRSGELFF. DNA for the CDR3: TGTGCCAGCAGGAGCGGGAGGTCCGGGGAGCTGTTTTTT.

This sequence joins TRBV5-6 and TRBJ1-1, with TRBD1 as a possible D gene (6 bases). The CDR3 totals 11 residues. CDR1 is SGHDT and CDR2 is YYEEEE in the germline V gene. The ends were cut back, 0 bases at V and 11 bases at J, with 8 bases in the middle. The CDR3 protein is CASSLDRVAFF. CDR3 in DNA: TGTGCCAGCAGCTTGGACAGGGTGGCTTTCTTT. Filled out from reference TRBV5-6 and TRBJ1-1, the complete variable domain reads DAGVTQSPTHLIKTRGQQVTLRCSPKSGHDTVSWYQQALGQGPQFIFQYYEEEERQRGNFPDRFSGHQFPNYSSELNVNALLLGDSALYLCASSLDRVAFFGQGTRLTVV.

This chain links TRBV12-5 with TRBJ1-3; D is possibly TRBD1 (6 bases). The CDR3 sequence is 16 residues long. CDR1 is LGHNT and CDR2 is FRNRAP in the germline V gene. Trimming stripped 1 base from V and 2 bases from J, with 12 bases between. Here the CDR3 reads CASGLGTSGAGNTIYF. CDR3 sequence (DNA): TGTGCTAGTGGTTTGGGCACTTCAGGGGCTGGAAACACCATATATTTT.

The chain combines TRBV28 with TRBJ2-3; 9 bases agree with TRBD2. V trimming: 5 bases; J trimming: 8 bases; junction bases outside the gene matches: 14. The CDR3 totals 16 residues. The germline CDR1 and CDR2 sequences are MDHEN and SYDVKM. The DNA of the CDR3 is TGTGCCAGCAGTCCCTGGTTGGGACTAGCAATGGGTACGCAGTATTTT. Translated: CASSPWLGLAMGTQYF.

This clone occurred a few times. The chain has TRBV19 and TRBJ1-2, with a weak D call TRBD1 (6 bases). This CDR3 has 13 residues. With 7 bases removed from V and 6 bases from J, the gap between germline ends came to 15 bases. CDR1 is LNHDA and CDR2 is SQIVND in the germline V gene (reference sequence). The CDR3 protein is CASKIQGGHGYTF. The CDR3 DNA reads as TGTGCCAGTAAGATACAGGGCGGACATGGCTACACCTTC.

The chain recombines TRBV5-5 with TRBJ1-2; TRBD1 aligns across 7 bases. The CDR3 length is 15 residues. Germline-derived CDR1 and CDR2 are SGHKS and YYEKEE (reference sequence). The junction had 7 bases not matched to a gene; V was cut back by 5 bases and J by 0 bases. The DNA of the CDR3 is TGTGCCAGCAGTTCGTACGGGACAGCTAACTATGGCTACACCTTC. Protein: CASSSYGTANYGYTF.

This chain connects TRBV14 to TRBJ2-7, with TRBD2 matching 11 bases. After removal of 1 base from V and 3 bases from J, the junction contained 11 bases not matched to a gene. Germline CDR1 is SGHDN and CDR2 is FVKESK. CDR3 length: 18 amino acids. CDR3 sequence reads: CASSQGVNLAGGFYEQYF. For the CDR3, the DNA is TGTGCCAGCAGCCAAGGGGTCAACCTAGCGGGAGGATTCTACGAGCAGTACTTC.

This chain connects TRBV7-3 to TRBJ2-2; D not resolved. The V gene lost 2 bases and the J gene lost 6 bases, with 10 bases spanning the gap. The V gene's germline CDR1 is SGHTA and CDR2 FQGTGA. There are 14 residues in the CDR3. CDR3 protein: CASSLVFPPGELFF. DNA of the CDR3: TGTGCCAGCAGCTTAGTCTTCCCCCCCGGGGAGCTGTTTTTT.

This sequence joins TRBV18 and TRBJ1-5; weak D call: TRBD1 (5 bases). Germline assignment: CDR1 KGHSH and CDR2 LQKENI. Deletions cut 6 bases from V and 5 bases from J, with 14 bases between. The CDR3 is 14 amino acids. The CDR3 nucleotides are TGTGCCAGCTCCGATGGGGGGTACGATCAGCCCCAGCATTTT. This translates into CASSDGGYDQPQHF.

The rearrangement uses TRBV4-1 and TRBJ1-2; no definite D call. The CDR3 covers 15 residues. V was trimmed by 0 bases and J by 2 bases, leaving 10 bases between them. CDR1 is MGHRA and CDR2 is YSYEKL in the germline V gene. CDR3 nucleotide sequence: TGCGCCAGCAGCCAAGAAGGGTTCAGAAACTATGGCTACACCTTC. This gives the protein CASSQEGFRNYGYTF.

The CDR3 protein is CASMVPNTGELFF. The CDR3 coding sequence is TGTGCCAGCATGGTCCCGAACACCGGGGAGCTGTTTTTT. This chain joins TRBV2 and TRBJ2-2, with unresolved D. The CDR3 is 13 amino acids. Per germline, CDR1 SNHLY and CDR2 FYNNEI. V was cut by 7 bases and J by 0 bases, with 6 bases left in between.

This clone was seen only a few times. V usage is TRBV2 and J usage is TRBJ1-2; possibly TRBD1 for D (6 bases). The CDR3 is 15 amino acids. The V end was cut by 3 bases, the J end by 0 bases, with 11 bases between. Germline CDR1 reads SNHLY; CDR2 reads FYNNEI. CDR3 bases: TGTGCCAGCAGTGAGCAGGGGAAAGCTAACTATGGCTACACCTTC. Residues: CASSEQGKANYGYTF. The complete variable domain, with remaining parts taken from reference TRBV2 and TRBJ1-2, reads EPEVTQTPSHQVTQMGQEVILRCVPISNHLYFYWYRQILGQKVEFLVSFYNNEISEKSEIFDDQFSVERPDGSNFTLKIRSTKLEDSAMYFCASSEQGKANYGYTFGSGTRLTVV.